The 17 T cell receptor beta chains below were found in one sample sequenced in a study of somatic mutations in cytotoxic T cells in rheumatoid arthritis. Method: immunoSEQ multiplex PCR; TCRdb's copy keeps in-frame clones and lacks some. The sample yields about 26,000 clones, 82% seen once. The sample consisted of CD8+ T cells sorted from blood. These TCRs come from a man aged 45-60 years in good health.

A remark on this clone: Its ends do not fully match the called genes, so a read error is possible. The chain uses TRBV29-1 and TRBJ2-1, with 7 bases matching TRBD2. The CDR3 has 15 amino acids. Germline CDR1 and CDR2: SQVTM and ANQGSEA. The CDR3 loop reads CSVEGLAESYNEQFF. DNA of the CDR3: TGCAGCGTAGAAGGTCTAGCGGAGTCCTACAATGAGCAGTTCTTC.

This clone was seen only once. This rearrangement joins TRBV5-1 to TRBJ2-1; D may match TRBD1 or TRBD2 (5 bases each). Germline CDR1 SGHRS, CDR2 YFSETQ. V gave up 4 bases and J gave up 6 bases, with 20 bases separating them. The CDR3 is 16 residues long. CDR3: CASSKNLQVGGNEQFF. CDR3 coding DNA: TGCGCCAGCAGCAAGAACTTGCAGGTTGGGGGCAATGAGCAGTTCTTC.

This rearrangement joins TRBV11-3 to TRBJ2-3, with a weak D call TRBD2 (6 bases). CDR3 length equals 14 residues. Trimming took off 2 bases at V and 4 bases at J, with 10 bases between the two ends. Germline lookup yields CDR1 SGHNT and CDR2 YENEEA. Here the CDR3 reads CASSLRRGPDTQYF. The CDR3 DNA follows: TGTGCCAGCAGCTTAAGGCGGGGACCAGATACGCAGTATTTT.

The gene calls are TRBV5-5 and TRBJ1-5, with 9 positions matching TRBD1. The germline V gene has CDR1 SGHKS and CDR2 YYEKEE (reference sequence). Germline trimming cut 4 bases from V and 6 bases from J; bases unmatched to any gene: 5. CDR3 length: 14 residues. The CDR3 sequence: CASSLTGGGQPQHF. The CDR3 DNA is TGTGCCAGCAGCCTGACAGGGGGAGGTCAGCCCCAGCATTTT.

This clone was observed a single time. The chain uses TRBV5-6 and TRBJ2-2; TRBD1 is a possible D gene (5 bases). With 0 bases removed from V and 2 bases from J, the gap between germline ends came to 8 bases. This CDR3 spans 15 amino acids. The germline V gene encodes CDR1 SGHDT and CDR2 YYEEEE. In nucleotides, the CDR3 is TGTGCCAGCAGCTTGGGGCAGGGTAACACCGGGGAGCTGTTTTTT. Its protein product is CASSLGQGNTGELFF.

CDR3: CASSLPGRVYGYTF. The CDR3 DNA is TGTGCCAGCAGTTTACCAGGGAGGGTTTATGGCTACACCTTC. This chain links TRBV28 with TRBJ1-2, with TRBD1 as a possible D gene (5 bases). V was cut by 2 bases and J by 5 bases, with 12 bases left in between. Germline assignment: CDR1 MDHEN and CDR2 SYDVKM. The CDR3 runs 14 residues.

The sample holds one count of this clone. This sequence joins TRBV13 and TRBJ2-1; 7 nucleotides match TRBD2. CDR1 PRHDT and CDR2 FYEKMQ come from the germline V gene (reference sequence). This CDR3 comprises 17 residues. The V gene end was trimmed by 2 bases and the J gene end by 0 bases; junction bases not matched to a gene: 7. The CDR3 DNA reads as TGTGCCAGCAGCTTATACCCCGGCGGGAGCTCCTACAATGAGCAGTTCTTC. Translation: CASSLYPGGSSYNEQFF. The variable domain in full, with the rest retrieved from reference TRBV13 and TRBJ2-1, is AAGVIQSPRHLIKEKRETATLKCYPIPRHDTVYWYQQGPGQDPQFLISFYEKMQSDKGSIPDRFSAQQFSDYHSELNMSSLELGDSALYFCASSLYPGGSSYNEQFFGPGTRLTVL.

V is TRBV6-4 and J is TRBJ2-3; a weak D match, TRBD2 (6 bases). Trimming left V 3 bases short and J 1 base short, with 11 bases between. Germline CDR1 reads MRHNA; CDR2 reads SNTAGT. CDR3 length: 15 amino acids. In nucleotides, the CDR3 is TGTGCCAGCAGTGAGTCCGGAGGGGGCACAGATACGCAGTATTTT. Encoded protein: CASSESGGGTDTQYF.

V gene TRBV7-9 combines with J gene TRBJ2-1; maybe TRBD2 (6 bases). The CDR3 runs 15 residues. Trimming removed 3 bases at V and 6 bases at J, with 15 bases between. In germline, CDR1 is SEHNR, CDR2 FQNEAQ (reference sequence). In DNA, the CDR3 is TGTGCCAGCAGCTTGGACACCGGGAGCCTCAATGAGCAGTTCTTC. Translating it yields CASSLDTGSLNEQFF.

The J gene is TRBJ1-2, the V gene TRBV7-9, with D possibly TRBD1 on 6 matching bases. The CDR3 is 14 residues long. Germline V CDR1 and CDR2: SEHNR, FQNEAQ (reference sequence). V was cut by 8 bases and J by 4 bases, with 17 bases left in between. In nucleotides, the CDR3 is TGTGCCAGCTCGGAGGGGGTGACTACCTATGGCTACACCTTC. Encoded protein: CASSEGVTTYGYTF.

The V gene is TRBV5-6, the J gene TRBJ1-1; 7 nucleotides match TRBD1. The CDR3 totals 15 residues. The V segment lost 4 bases and the J segment 0 bases; nucleotides outside the gene matches: 6. Per the germline V gene, CDR1 is SGHDT and CDR2 is YYEEEE. The CDR3 DNA sequence: TGTGCCAGCAGCATATCGCAGGGGGTGAACACTGAAGCTTTCTTT. As protein: CASSISQGVNTEAFF. The whole variable domain, filled in from reference TRBV5-6 and TRBJ1-1, reads DAGVTQSPTHLIKTRGQQVTLRCSPKSGHDTVSWYQQALGQGPQFIFQYYEEEERQRGNFPDRFSGHQFPNYSSELNVNALLLGDSALYLCASSISQGVNTEAFFGQGTRLTVV.

Only one count was recorded for this clone. The J gene is TRBJ2-2, the V gene TRBV7-7, with D perhaps given as TRBD1 or TRBD2 (5 bases each). This CDR3 has 17 amino acids. CDR1 is SSHAT, CDR2 FNYEAQ, per germline (reference sequence). The V and J ends lost 2 bases and 5 bases respectively, with 18 bases between them. CDR3 DNA sequence: TGTGCCAGCAGCTTATTTGTCGGGGCCAGAAGAACCGGGGAGCTGTTTTTT. It is translated as CASSLFVGARRTGELFF.

This sequence joins TRBV6-5 and TRBJ2-3; TRBD1 matches at 7 bases. Per the germline V gene, CDR1 is MNHEY and CDR2 is SVGAGI. Trimming at V came to 0 bases and at J to 2 bases, leaving 2 bases not matched to a gene. The CDR3 is 15 amino acids. For the CDR3, the DNA is TGTGCCAGCAGTTACTCGGGACAGTACACAGATACGCAGTATTTT. Translated: CASSYSGQYTDTQYF.

V is TRBV9 and J is TRBJ1-4; a possible D gene is TRBD1 (5 bases). The CDR3 spans 14 residues. Between the trimmed V and J ends, which lost 3 bases and 6 bases, there was a span of 12 bases. Germline V CDR1 and CDR2: SGDLS, YYNGEE. CDR3 residues: CASSDRDGYEKLFF. As DNA, the CDR3 is TGTGCCAGCAGCGACCGGGACGGTTATGAAAAACTGTTTTTT.

The J gene is TRBJ1-2, the V gene TRBV6-4; 7 bases align to TRBD1. The CDR3 has 15 residues. Germline trimming cut 8 bases from V and 0 bases from J; bases unmatched to any gene: 9. Germline V CDR1 and CDR2: MRHNA, SNTAGT. CDR3 bases: TGTGCCAGCCTACCAAGACAGGGATCTAACTATGGCTACACCTTC. Its protein product is CASLPRQGSNYGYTF.

This chain connects TRBV11-3 to TRBJ2-1, with no clear D. V was clipped by 5 bases and J by 0 bases, with 20 bases between them. Germline V gives CDR1 SGHNT, CDR2 YENEEA. The CDR3 consists of 18 residues. CDR3 DNA: TGTGCCAGCAGCCCCTCCCCTCCTGGCAGCCTCTCCTACAATGAGCAGTTCTTC. It encodes CASSPSPPGSLSYNEQFF.

The V and J genes are TRBV11-3 and TRBJ2-3; the D is unclear. The CDR3 is made up of 13 amino acids. Germline-derived CDR1 and CDR2 are SGHNT and YENEEA. Trimming took 0 bases from V and 5 from J, leaving 6 bases between them. In DNA form, the CDR3 reads TGTGCCAGCAGCTTAGAAAGGGTAGATACGCAGTATTTT. This codes for CASSLERVDTQYF.